This TCR beta chain was recorded in a study of T cell changes during pregnancy in multiple sclerosis. Trimming took 6 bases from V and 4 from J; bases not matched to a gene: 8. The CDR3 is 15 residues long. The V gene's germline CDR1 is MNHNY and CDR2 SVGAGI (reference sequence). Method: immunoSEQ multiplex PCR; TCRdb's copy keeps in-frame clones and lacks some. The top ten clones hold approximately 0.6% of a sample with tens of thousands of clones, over 80% of them seen once. The V call is TRBV6-6, the J call TRBJ2-3, with 9 bases that match TRBD1. The receptor was isolated from a female donor with multiple sclerosis, enrolled in a pregnancy study. The specimen was CD4+ T cells from peripheral blood mononuclear cells, collected after pregnancy. CDR3 loop: CASRPDRGGPDTQYF. The CDR3 nucleotides read TGTGCCAGCAGACCGGACAGGGGAGGGCCAGATACGCAGTATTTT.